This T cell receptor (beta chain) was sequenced for a study of control samples from healthy donors and cancer patients. This table comes from immunoSEQ multiplex PCR, and its TCRdb copy is limited to in-frame clones, with some not included. The repertoire holds about 100,000 clones, approximately 84% seen once, with 15% to 20% in the top ten. CDR1 and CDR2 from the germline V gene are MGHDK and SYGVNS. This CDR3 is 14 amino acids long. V lost 7 bases and J 1 base, leaving 12 bases between the germline ends. The genes are TRBV25-1 and TRBJ2-3; perhaps TRBD2 as D (6 bases). The TCR originated in a woman in her forties or fifties in good health. What was sequenced was blood. This chain's CDR3 is CASTDAGRTDTQYF. The CDR3 DNA sequence: TGTGCCAGCACTGACGCGGGGCGCACAGATACGCAGTATTTT. Supplemented by reference TRBV25-1 and TRBJ2-3, the full variable domain reads EADIYQTPRYLVIGTGKKITLECSQTMGHDKMYWYQQDPGMELHLIHYSYGVNSTEKGDLSSESTVSRIRTEHFPLTLESARPSHTSQYLCASTDAGRTDTQYFGPGTRLTVL.